This T cell receptor beta chain stems from a study of post-analysis software for immune sequencing data. Study-level findings and limits: For normalized Chao1 diversity, multiple sclerosis patients scored significantly lower than controls did. With TRBV5-6, TRBV5-1 and TRBV20-1 included, a handful of TRBV segments were more frequent in patients than in controls. The authors found that F measure strongly co-clustered same-batch samples.

As concerns this clonotype: Its antigen is not identified.

This CDR3 contains 13 residues. V dropped 7 bases and J dropped 0 bases, with 10 bases sitting between them. From germline, CDR1 is DFQATT and CDR2 SNEGSKA (reference sequence). Unique molecular identifiers were present in the TCR beta cDNA libraries. Once roughly 0.95 to 10 million T cells were used, 400,000 to 550,000 cDNA molecules resulted. Via MiXCR, TCRdb re-called the PCR reads, giving one row per CDR3 protein. The data hold roughly 670,000 distinct CDR3 sequences, with 55% to 70% observed a single time. The sequence derives from a girl aged 2-9 years with multiple sclerosis. The chain recombines TRBV20-1 with TRBJ2-4; D is undetermined. The sample was blood. The DNA for the CDR3 is TGCAGTGTTGTGGAACTAGCCAAAAACATTCAGTACTTC. This codes for CSVVELAKNIQYF.